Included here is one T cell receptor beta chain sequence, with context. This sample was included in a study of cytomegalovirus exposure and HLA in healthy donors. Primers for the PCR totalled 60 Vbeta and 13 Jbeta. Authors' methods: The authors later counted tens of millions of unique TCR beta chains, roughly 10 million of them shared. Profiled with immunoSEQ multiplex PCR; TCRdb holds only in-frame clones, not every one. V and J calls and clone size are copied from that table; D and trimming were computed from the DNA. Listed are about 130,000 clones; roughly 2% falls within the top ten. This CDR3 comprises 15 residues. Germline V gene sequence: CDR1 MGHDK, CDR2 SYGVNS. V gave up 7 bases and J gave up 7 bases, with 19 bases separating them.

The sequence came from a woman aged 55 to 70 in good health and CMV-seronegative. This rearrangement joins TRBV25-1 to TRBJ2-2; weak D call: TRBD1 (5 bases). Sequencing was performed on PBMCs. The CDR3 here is CASTRGALNGGELFF. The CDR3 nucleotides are TGTGCCAGCACTCGTGGGGCCCTCAACGGCGGGGAGCTGTTTTTT.